These 14 T cell receptor beta chains came from one sample sequenced in a study of T cells in Graves' hyperthyroidism and ophthalmopathy. TCR beta CDR3 regions were amplified from RNA. With the HTBI primer set, the TCR CDR3 went through a first round of RT-PCR. TCRdb re-called the multiplex PCR reads through MiXCR, storing one row per CDR3 protein. The data show 450,000 to 700,000 distinct CDR3 sequences, with about 45% seen just once and around 7.7% held by the top ten. Sequenced material: peripheral blood or thyroid tissue (not recorded which). Receptors originate from a woman younger than 30 with Graves' hyperthyroidism.

The table lists this clonotype with many counts. V and J are TRBV6-2 or TRBV6-3 and TRBJ2-5; no clear D. Germline CDR1 reads MNHEY; CDR2 reads SVGEGT. V lost 2 bases and J lost 5, with 9 bases in between. This CDR3 comprises 13 residues. CDR3 in amino acids: CASSYREAETQYF. CDR3 nucleotides: TGTGCCAGCAGTTACAGGGAAGCGGAGACCCAGTACTTC.

The chain carries TRBV29-1 and TRBJ2-7, with 10 bases identical to TRBD2. V shed 8 bases and J 4 bases; nucleotides not matched to a gene: 11. This CDR3 has 14 residues. Germline V lookup: CDR1 SQVTM, CDR2 ANQGSEA. The CDR3 coding sequence is TGCAGCCAAGATCCTAGCGGGAGTTTTTACGAGCAGTACTTC. Translation: CSQDPSGSFYEQYF.

The chain's CDR3 is CASSTPRTGIYGYTF. In nucleotides, the CDR3 is TGTGCCAGCAGTACCCCGAGGACAGGAATCTATGGCTACACCTTC. The chain has TRBV6-2 or TRBV6-3 and TRBJ1-2, with 7 positions matching TRBD1. Germline V lookup: CDR1 MNHEY, CDR2 SVGEGT. The CDR3 contains 15 residues. V lost 5 bases, J lost 4 bases, and 10 bases stayed unmatched.

A few counts support this clonotype. The rearrangement uses TRBV19 and TRBJ1-1; D ambiguous. Germline V lookup: CDR1 LNHDA, CDR2 SQIVND (reference sequence). Trimming took off 1 base at V and 1 base at J, with 4 bases between the two ends. This CDR3 is built from 13 residues. The CDR3 DNA reads TGTGCCAGTAGTATAGGGGCGAACACTGAAGCTTTCTTT. Amino acids: CASSIGANTEAFF.

This clonotype came up many times. The CDR3 protein is CASSSDRGINSPLHF. CDR3 in DNA: TGTGCCAGCAGTTCAGACAGGGGTATTAATTCACCCCTCCACTTT. V gene TRBV27 combines with J gene TRBJ1-6; the match to TRBD1 covers 8 bases. Germline-derived CDR1 and CDR2 are MNHEY and SMNVEV (reference sequence). The CDR3 runs 15 residues. V lost 4 bases to trimming and J lost 6 bases; unmatched junction nucleotides: 5.

This clonotype was seen ten or more times. V usage is TRBV7-9 and J usage is TRBJ1-2; 9 positions agree with TRBD1. Trimming at V came to 4 bases and at J to 7 bases, leaving 13 bases not matched to a gene. Per the germline V gene, CDR1 is SEHNR and CDR2 is FQNEAQ (reference sequence). The CDR3 runs 16 residues. The CDR3 is CASSSYSGQGIGGYTF. CDR3 in DNA: TGTGCCAGCAGCTCATACTCGGGACAGGGCATTGGTGGCTACACCTTC.

This chain uses TRBV7-8 with TRBJ2-1; no clear D gene. Trimming removed 5 bases from V and 2 bases from J, with 13 bases in between. From germline, CDR1 is SGHVS and CDR2 FQNEAQ. CDR3 length: 15 residues. The CDR3 DNA follows: TGTGCCAGCAGCGCCCAGGCCCTAGCCTACAATGAGCAGTTCTTC. Translating it yields CASSAQALAYNEQFF.

This clonotype was recorded at least ten times. This chain uses TRBV20-1 with TRBJ1-1; the D is unclear. The V gene lost 4 bases and the J gene lost 3 bases, with 9 bases spanning the gap. The CDR3 covers 12 residues. Germline V gene sequence: CDR1 DFQATT, CDR2 SNEGSKA (reference sequence). The CDR3 DNA follows: TGCAGTGCTACGCCCGGGGACACTGAAGCTTTCTTT. It codes for CSATPGDTEAFF.

J is TRBJ1-3 and V is TRBV7-2; D is unclear. The CDR3 runs to 16 residues. Germline V gene lookup returns CDR1 SGHTA and CDR2 FQGNSA. Trimming pared 1 base from V and 0 bases from J, leaving 10 bases between. The CDR3 region is CASSLGAQGSGNTIYF. The CDR3 nucleotides read TGTGCCAGCAGCTTAGGGGCTCAAGGCTCTGGAAACACCATATATTTT.

The chain carries TRBV10-3 and TRBJ2-5; 7 nucleotides align to TRBD1. The V segment lost 2 bases and the J segment 9 bases; nucleotides outside the gene matches: 6. CDR1 and CDR2 (germline): ENHRY, SYGVKD. The CDR3 totals 13 residues. The CDR3 nucleotides are TGTGCCATCAGTGAGACAGGGGACCAGCCCCAGTACTTC. As protein: CAISETGDQPQYF.

The table lists this clonotype with many counts. This chain links TRBV14 with TRBJ2-5; no definite D call. Germline loops: CDR1 SGHDN, CDR2 FVKESK. The CDR3 has 12 residues. Deletions cut 6 bases from V and 5 bases from J, with 10 bases between. CDR3 in amino acids: CASSRVRETQYF. CDR3 nucleotide sequence: TGTGCCAGCAGTCGCGTTCGGGAGACCCAGTACTTC.

This clonotype showed up many times. J is TRBJ2-2 and V is TRBV12-3 or TRBV12-4; 10 bases align to TRBD1. V gave up 4 bases and J gave up 5 bases; unmatched junction bases: 1. The CDR3 runs to 14 residues. The CDR3 spells CASSSDRGTGELFF. The CDR3 DNA sequence: TGTGCCAGCAGTTCGGACAGGGGGACCGGGGAGCTGTTTTTT.

This clonotype was recorded once. V and J are TRBV6-6 and TRBJ2-4; D is perhaps TRBD2 (5 bases). Trimming stripped 0 bases from V and 12 bases from J, with 6 bases between. Per the germline V gene, CDR1 is MNHNY and CDR2 is SVGAGI (reference sequence). This CDR3 is 11 amino acids long. The CDR3 here is CASSYSRDQYF. The CDR3, as DNA: TGTGCCAGCAGTTACTCGAGGGATCAGTACTTC.

As to this clonotype: Because it lacks the conserved phenylalanine or tryptophan at the end, this CDR3 is likely a read error. The DNA is left out, because the CDR3 cannot be placed on it with certainty; the CDR3 is given as TCRdb lists it. The rearrangement uses TRBV2 and TRBJ2-2; the D call in the table, TRBD1, was not verified against the DNA. Germline CDR1 SNHLY, CDR2 FYNNEI. The CDR3 is 8 amino acids long, termini counted. The CDR3 is CASSEGWT.